These T cell receptor beta chains were read from a single sample in a study of T cell clonotyping in hematopoietic cell transplantation. Libraries were prepared by immunoSEQ multiplex PCR; TCRdb keeps only in-frame clonotypes and omits some of them. The sample lists about 36,000 clones, about 90% seen once, with almost 2% in the top ten. The source material was peripheral blood mononuclear cells. These receptors all stem from a woman in her 40s in good health. Some clones in this sample may be carry-over from other donors' samples. Both conserved end residues are part of each CDR3. The order of the fields is CDR3 DNA, CDR3 protein, clone size, J gene, D gene, V gene. D genes are given only for firm matches. Some rows have no size entry. The others give once, few or many, or a class for an expanded clone.

CDR3nt: TGCGCCAGCAGCTTGGGGGCAGGGTCTGCCTATACGCAGTATTTT
CDR3aa: CASSLGAGSAYTQYF
abundance: NA
j_gene: TRBJ2-3
d_gene: NA
v_gene: TRBV5-1

CDR3nt: TGTGCCAGTAGTATAACCCAGGGGGTAAACTATGGCTACACCTTC
CDR3aa: CASSITQGVNYGYTF
abundance: NA
j_gene: TRBJ1-2
d_gene: TRBD1
v_gene: TRBV19

CDR3nt: TGTGCCAGCAGCTTAGGACTAGCCCACCTCGCAGATACGCAGTATTTT
CDR3aa: CASSLGLAHLADTQYF
abundance: NA
j_gene: TRBJ2-3
d_gene: TRBD2
v_gene: TRBV7-2

CDR3nt: TGTGCCAGTAGTATGGATTCAGGGGATTATCAGCCCCAGCATTTT
CDR3aa: CASSMDSGDYQPQHF
abundance: NA
j_gene: TRBJ1-5
d_gene: NA
v_gene: TRBV19

CDR3nt: TGTGCCTGGAGTGGGGCTAGCGGGAGAGAGACCGGGGAGCTGTTTTTT
CDR3aa: CAWSGASGRETGELFF
abundance: NA
j_gene: TRBJ2-2
d_gene: TRBD2
v_gene: TRBV30

CDR3nt: TGTGCCTGGAACAGGGACGCCTACGAGCAGTACTTC
CDR3aa: CAWNRDAYEQYF
abundance: NA
j_gene: TRBJ2-7
d_gene: NA
v_gene: TRBV30

CDR3nt: TGCGCCAGCAGCCCAGGGACAGGCCCCTCTGGAAACACCATATATTTT
CDR3aa: CASSPGTGPSGNTIYF
abundance: NA
j_gene: TRBJ1-3
d_gene: TRBD1
v_gene: TRBV5-1

CDR3nt: TGTGCCAGCAGCTTTGGACTGGGCAACACTGAAGCTTTCTTT
CDR3aa: CASSFGLGNTEAFF
abundance: NA
j_gene: TRBJ1-1
d_gene: NA
v_gene: TRBV11-3

CDR3nt: TGTGCCAGCAGCTTAGACAGGGGAGCCTCTGAAGCTTTCTTT
CDR3aa: CASSLDRGASEAFF
abundance: NA
j_gene: TRBJ1-1
d_gene: TRBD1
v_gene: TRBV7-2

CDR3nt: TGCAGTGCTCGGGAGCTGGGCGAGCAGTACTTC
CDR3aa: CSARELGEQYF
abundance: NA
j_gene: TRBJ2-7
d_gene: NA
v_gene: TRBV20-1

CDR3nt: TGTGCCAGCAGTCGGGGGGTCTCGAACTATGGCTACACCTTC
CDR3aa: CASSRGVSNYGYTF
abundance: NA
j_gene: TRBJ1-2
d_gene: NA
v_gene: TRBV27

CDR3nt: TGTGCCAGCAGCCAACCCAGCACAGATACGCAGTATTTT
CDR3aa: CASSQPSTDTQYF
abundance: NA
j_gene: TRBJ2-3
d_gene: NA
v_gene: TRBV9

CDR3nt: TGTGCCAGCAGTTACCGGGACGTACGAGAGACCCAGTACTTC
CDR3aa: CASSYRDVRETQYF
abundance: NA
j_gene: TRBJ2-5
d_gene: NA
v_gene: TRBV6-5

CDR3nt: TGTGCCAGCAGCTTAACTGGGACAGGGACTGAAGCTTTCTTT
CDR3aa: CASSLTGTGTEAFF
abundance: NA
j_gene: TRBJ1-1
d_gene: TRBD1
v_gene: TRBV7-3

CDR3nt: TGTGCCTGGAGTGGGACTAGCTATATGAAGACCCAGTACTTC
CDR3aa: CAWSGTSYMKTQYF
abundance: NA
j_gene: TRBJ2-5
d_gene: TRBD2
v_gene: TRBV30

CDR3nt: TGTGCCTGGAGCCTTGGGCAGGGGTGGTACACCTTC
CDR3aa: CAWSLGQGWYTF
abundance: NA
j_gene: TRBJ1-2
d_gene: NA
v_gene: TRBV30

CDR3nt: TGTGCCAGCAGCTCGCCCGTAGGACAGGGGAACGATGAGCAGTTCTTC
CDR3aa: CASSSPVGQGNDEQFF
abundance: NA
j_gene: TRBJ2-1
d_gene: TRBD1
v_gene: TRBV7-8

CDR3nt: TGCAGCTCCCTAGACAGGGCTGATAACTATGGCTACACCTTC
CDR3aa: CSSLDRADNYGYTF
abundance: once
j_gene: TRBJ1-2
d_gene: TRBD1
v_gene: TRBV29-1

CDR3nt: TGTGCCAGTAGTAGAACAGGGGGTCGAACAGATACGCAGTATTTT
CDR3aa: CASSRTGGRTDTQYF
abundance: NA
j_gene: TRBJ2-3
d_gene: TRBD1
v_gene: TRBV19

CDR3nt: TGTGCCAGCAGCCACCCGGGACCCCAAGAGACCCAGTACTTC
CDR3aa: CASSHPGPQETQYF
abundance: once
j_gene: TRBJ2-5
d_gene: NA
v_gene: TRBV4-2

CDR3nt: TGTGCCAGCAGCCCTGGTACTGAAGCTTTCTTT
CDR3aa: CASSPGTEAFF
abundance: NA
j_gene: TRBJ1-1
d_gene: NA
v_gene: TRBV7-9

CDR3nt: TGTGCCAGCAGTTTACAGTGGCAGACCGGGCAGCCCCAGCATTTT
CDR3aa: CASSLQWQTGQPQHF
abundance: NA
j_gene: TRBJ1-5
d_gene: NA
v_gene: TRBV27

CDR3nt: TGTGCCAGCAGTTTATTTGAGGGACAGGGCTACGAGCAGTACTTC
CDR3aa: CASSLFEGQGYEQYF
abundance: NA
j_gene: TRBJ2-7
d_gene: TRBD1
v_gene: TRBV28

CDR3nt: TGTGCCAGCAGTTGGGACAGGGGCCGAACACCTGAAGCTTTCTTT
CDR3aa: CASSWDRGRTPEAFF
abundance: NA
j_gene: TRBJ1-1
d_gene: TRBD1
v_gene: TRBV25-1

CDR3nt: TGTGCCAGCGGGGGCGGGACCTCTGGGGCCAACGTCCTGACTTTC
CDR3aa: CASGGGTSGANVLTF
abundance: NA
j_gene: TRBJ2-6
d_gene: NA
v_gene: TRBV2

CDR3nt: TGTGCCAGCAGCCCGACTAGCGGGAGCTACGAGCAGTACTTC
CDR3aa: CASSPTSGSYEQYF
abundance: NA
j_gene: TRBJ2-7
d_gene: TRBD2
v_gene: TRBV7-2

CDR3nt: TGTGCCTGGAGTGTAGGGGGCGGCACTGAAGCTTTCTTT
CDR3aa: CAWSVGGGTEAFF
abundance: NA
j_gene: TRBJ1-1
d_gene: TRBD1
v_gene: TRBV30

CDR3nt: TGTGCCAGCAGCCGCGGGGGGGGCAATCAGCCCCAGCATTTT
CDR3aa: CASSRGGGNQPQHF
abundance: NA
j_gene: TRBJ1-5
d_gene: NA
v_gene: TRBV7-9

CDR3nt: TGTGCCAGCAGTTCTACTCCCGGGGCCAACGTCCTGACTTTC
CDR3aa: CASSSTPGANVLTF
abundance: NA
j_gene: TRBJ2-6
d_gene: NA
v_gene: TRBV6-5

CDR3nt: TGTGCCAGCAGCGTACAGGGGGCTCTGGCCTACGAGCAGTACTTC
CDR3aa: CASSVQGALAYEQYF
abundance: few
j_gene: TRBJ2-7
d_gene: TRBD1
v_gene: TRBV7-2

CDR3nt: TGTGCCAGCAGCTATCAAATCGATGGCTACACCTTC
CDR3aa: CASSYQIDGYTF
abundance: NA
j_gene: TRBJ1-2
d_gene: NA
v_gene: TRBV5-5

CDR3nt: TGCGCCAGCAGCTTGGCCCCCCTTGGTGAAAAACTGTTTTTT
CDR3aa: CASSLAPLGEKLFF
abundance: NA
j_gene: TRBJ1-4
d_gene: NA
v_gene: TRBV5-1

CDR3nt: TGTGCCAGCATCCTGGGGGACGGGGGTCGGCAGCCCCAGCATTTT
CDR3aa: CASILGDGGRQPQHF
abundance: NA
j_gene: TRBJ1-5
d_gene: NA
v_gene: TRBV28

CDR3nt: TGTGCCAGCAGCTTGTTTGGGGGGCCGGAGGATGAAAAACTGTTTTTT
CDR3aa: CASSLFGGPEDEKLFF
abundance: NA
j_gene: TRBJ1-4
d_gene: NA
v_gene: TRBV5-6

CDR3nt: TGCGCCAGCAGGCCCACAGGGGATCAGCCCCAGCATTTT
CDR3aa: CASRPTGDQPQHF
abundance: few
j_gene: TRBJ1-5
d_gene: TRBD1
v_gene: TRBV23-1

CDR3nt: TGTGCCAGTAGTATTAGGGGTTGGAACATTCAGTACTTC
CDR3aa: CASSIRGWNIQYF
abundance: NA
j_gene: TRBJ2-4
d_gene: NA
v_gene: TRBV19

CDR3nt: TGCAGTGCTAGAGGGACTAGCGCCCAGTTCTTC
CDR3aa: CSARGTSAQFF
abundance: NA
j_gene: TRBJ2-1
d_gene: TRBD2
v_gene: TRBV20-1

CDR3nt: TGTGCCAGCACCGACCTTAGGACGGCTTTCTTT
CDR3aa: CASTDLRTAFF
abundance: NA
j_gene: TRBJ1-1
d_gene: NA
v_gene: TRBV25-1

CDR3nt: TGTGCCAGCAGTTTACAGCTCGCGGGAGAGGGCACCGGGGAGCTGTTTTTT
CDR3aa: CASSLQLAGEGTGELFF
abundance: NA
j_gene: TRBJ2-2
d_gene: TRBD2
v_gene: TRBV27

CDR3nt: TGTGCCAGCAAGTGGGGGGGAGCGGAAAAACTGTTTTTT
CDR3aa: CASKWGGAEKLFF
abundance: NA
j_gene: TRBJ1-4
d_gene: NA
v_gene: TRBV7-2

CDR3nt: TGTGCCAGCAGCTACGACAGGGGCGGGGAGCTGTTTTTT
CDR3aa: CASSYDRGGELFF
abundance: NA
j_gene: TRBJ2-2
d_gene: TRBD1
v_gene: TRBV7-8

CDR3nt: TGTGCCAGCAGCTTGGAGGATTCCGAACTAGCGGACGGCTCCTACGAGCAGTACTTC
CDR3aa: CASSLEDSELADGSYEQYF
abundance: NA
j_gene: TRBJ2-7
d_gene: TRBD2
v_gene: TRBV7-6

CDR3nt: TGTGCCAGCAGCCCTAGGGGGGACTACCTCTACGAGCAGTACTTC
CDR3aa: CASSPRGDYLYEQYF
abundance: few
j_gene: TRBJ2-7
d_gene: NA
v_gene: TRBV2

CDR3nt: TGTGCCAGCGGTACAGGACGTGATGAAAAACTGTTTTTT
CDR3aa: CASGTGRDEKLFF
abundance: NA
j_gene: TRBJ1-4
d_gene: NA
v_gene: TRBV6-5

CDR3nt: TGTGCCAGCAGTTACTCACAGGCCACGGATACGCAGTATTTT
CDR3aa: CASSYSQATDTQYF
abundance: once
j_gene: TRBJ2-3
d_gene: NA
v_gene: TRBV6-5

CDR3nt: TGTGCCAGCAGCTGGGTTACAGATACGCAGTATTTT
CDR3aa: CASSWVTDTQYF
abundance: NA
j_gene: TRBJ2-3
d_gene: NA
v_gene: TRBV5-6

CDR3nt: TGTGCCAGCAGCGTAGAGGCCAGTGAAAAACTGTTTTTT
CDR3aa: CASSVEASEKLFF
abundance: few
j_gene: TRBJ1-4
d_gene: NA
v_gene: TRBV9

CDR3nt: TGTGCCAGCAGTTCTCGACTAGCGGGAGAGGGGGGGGCTAGCACAGATACGCAGTATTTT
CDR3aa: CASSSRLAGEGGASTDTQYF
abundance: NA
j_gene: TRBJ2-3
d_gene: TRBD2
v_gene: TRBV28

CDR3nt: TGTGCCAGCTCACCAGCAGGGGATAATGAAAAACTGTTTTTT
CDR3aa: CASSPAGDNEKLFF
abundance: NA
j_gene: TRBJ1-4
d_gene: NA
v_gene: TRBV18

CDR3nt: TGTGCCAGTAGTATAGATCAAGCAACTAATGAAAAACTGTTTTTT
CDR3aa: CASSIDQATNEKLFF
abundance: NA
j_gene: TRBJ1-4
d_gene: NA
v_gene: TRBV19

CDR3nt: TGCGCCAGCAGCCAAGTTAGGGGGCCCAAAGCAACTAATGAAAAACTGTTTTTT
CDR3aa: CASSQVRGPKATNEKLFF
abundance: NA
j_gene: TRBJ1-4
d_gene: TRBD1
v_gene: TRBV4-1

CDR3nt: TGCAGTGCAGACCGTAGCTACGAGCAGTACTTC
CDR3aa: CSADRSYEQYF
abundance: NA
j_gene: TRBJ2-7
d_gene: NA
v_gene: TRBV20-1

CDR3nt: TGTGCCAGCTCACTGAATTCGGACAGCCTCTTCGGTGGCTACACCTTC
CDR3aa: CASSLNSDSLFGGYTF
abundance: NA
j_gene: TRBJ1-2
d_gene: NA
v_gene: TRBV18